The subject of this entry is one TCR beta chain. This sample is drawn from a study of cytomegalovirus exposure and HLA in healthy donors. Overall study: A prior study identified some 100 million unique TCR beta sequences from about 179 million T cells.

PCR amplification relied on 60 Vbeta primers (plus 13 Jbeta primers). TCRdb's table, derived via immunoSEQ multiplex PCR, lists solely in-frame clones and lacks some. The table lists 83,000 or so clones, nearly 80% of them singletons, with nearly 6% in the top ten. The sequence came from a female donor in good health and CMV-seronegative. The sequenced sample consisted of PBMCs.

The DNA of the CDR3 is TGTGCCAGCAGTCGTTCGAACACTGAAGCTTTCTTT. Protein: CASSRSNTEAFF. The chain carries TRBV6-5 and TRBJ1-1; D gene ambiguous. The length of the CDR3 is 12 residues. Germline loops: CDR1 MNHEY, CDR2 SVGAGI. The V end was cut by 5 bases, the J end by 1 base, with 5 bases between.